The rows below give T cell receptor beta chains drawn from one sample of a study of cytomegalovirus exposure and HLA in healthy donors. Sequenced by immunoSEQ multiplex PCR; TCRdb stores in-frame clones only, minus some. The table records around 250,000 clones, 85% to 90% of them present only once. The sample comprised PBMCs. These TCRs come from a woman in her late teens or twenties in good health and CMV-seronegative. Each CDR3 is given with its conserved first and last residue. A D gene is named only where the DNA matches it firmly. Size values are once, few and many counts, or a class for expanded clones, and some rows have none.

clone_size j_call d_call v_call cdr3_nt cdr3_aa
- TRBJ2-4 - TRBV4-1 TGCGCCAGCAGCTCTCCGGTCCAGGAAATAGCCAAAAACATTCAGTACTTC CASSSPVQEIAKNIQYF
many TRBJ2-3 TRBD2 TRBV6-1 TGTGCCAGCAGTGAAACTGGGGGTGGGGCGGGGGTAGATACGCAGTATTTT CASSETGGGAGVDTQYF
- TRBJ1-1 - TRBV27 TGTGCCAGCAGTTTAACTTACAGGGTAGGAGCTTTCTTT CASSLTYRVGAFF
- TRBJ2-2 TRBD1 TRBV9 TGTGCCAGCAGCGTTACTGTCGGGACAGGGGGCAACACCGGGGAGCTGTTTTTT CASSVTVGTGGNTGELFF
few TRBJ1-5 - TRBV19 TGTGCCAGTAGGGAGGGTTTAAGGAATCAGCCCCAGCATTTT CASREGLRNQPQHF
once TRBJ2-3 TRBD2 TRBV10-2 TGCGCCAGCCGGCCGAGACTAGCGGCAGATACGCAGTATTTT CASRPRLAADTQYF
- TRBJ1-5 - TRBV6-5 TGTGCCAGCAGCAGGGGAAGCAATCAGCCCCAGCATTTT CASSRGSNQPQHF
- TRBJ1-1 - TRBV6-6 TGTGCCAGCAGATCCCCAGGGCTTTTGAACACTGAAGCTTTCTTT CASRSPGLLNTEAFF
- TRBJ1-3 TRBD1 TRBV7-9 TGTGCCAGCAGCGGGACAGCCTCTGGAAACACCATATATTTT CASSGTASGNTIYF
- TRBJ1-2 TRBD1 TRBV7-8 TGTGCCAGCAGCTTGGGGGACAGGGTGAGCTATGGCTACACCTTC CASSLGDRVSYGYTF
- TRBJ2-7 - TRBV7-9 TGTGCCAGCAGCCGGGGTGGAGGGTTCGACTACGAGCAGTACTTC CASSRGGGFDYEQYF
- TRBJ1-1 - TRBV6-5 TGTGCCAGCAGCCAAGGGAGGGAAGCTTTCTTT CASSQGREAFF
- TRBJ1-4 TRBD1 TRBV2 TGTGCCAGCAGATTCGAGACAGGGGACGAAAAACTGTTTTTT CASRFETGDEKLFF
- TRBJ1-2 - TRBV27 TGTGCCAGCAGTCTTACGGGGGGCTATGGCTACACCTTC CASSLTGGYGYTF
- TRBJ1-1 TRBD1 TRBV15 TGTGCCACCAGCAGGACAGGGGTTGATACTGAAGCTTTCTTT CATSRTGVDTEAFF
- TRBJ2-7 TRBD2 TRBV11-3 TGTGCCAGCAGCCAAGGCACTAGCGGGGGGTATTTCACCTACGAGCAGTACTTC CASSQGTSGGYFTYEQYF
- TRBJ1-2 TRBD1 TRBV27 TGTGCCAGCATGACAGGGGATAACTATGGCTACACCTTC CASMTGDNYGYTF
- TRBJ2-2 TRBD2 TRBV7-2 TGTGCCAGCAGCTCGGGACTAGCGGTGAACACCGGGGAGCTGTTTTTT CASSSGLAVNTGELFF
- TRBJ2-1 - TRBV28 TGTGCCAGCAGTTTCCGACACACCAATGAGCAGTTCTTC CASSFRHTNEQFF
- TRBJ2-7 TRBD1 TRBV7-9 TGTGCCAGCAGCTACAACATACGACAGGGGGGTTCCTACGAGCAGTACTTC CASSYNIRQGGSYEQYF
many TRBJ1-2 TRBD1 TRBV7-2 TGTGCCAGCAGCTTAACCCTGCAGGGGGATGGCTACACCTTC CASSLTLQGDGYTF
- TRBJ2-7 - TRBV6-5 TGTGCCAGCAGTTACTTCTTTGGGGAGTCCTACGAGCAGTACTTC CASSYFFGESYEQYF
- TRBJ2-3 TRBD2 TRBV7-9 TGTGCCAGCAGCTTAGTCGGCTCACTAGCGGGGGGCACAGATACGCAGTATTTT CASSLVGSLAGGTDTQYF
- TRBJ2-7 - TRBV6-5 TGTGCCAGCAGAGGACAGTTCTCCTACGAGCAGTACTTC CASRGQFSYEQYF
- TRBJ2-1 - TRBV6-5 TGTGCCAGCAGTTACGAGGGTGAGCAGTTCTTC CASSYEGEQFF
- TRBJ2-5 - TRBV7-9 TGTGCCAGCAGCTTAGCGCTTGGAGGGCCAGAGACCCAGTACTTC CASSLALGGPETQYF